This T cell receptor beta chain was observed in a study of regulatory T cells in long-lasting Graves disease. The CDR3 contains 13 residues. The germline V gene has CDR1 MNHNS and CDR2 SASEGT. V was pared by 11 bases and J by 0 bases, with 14 bases between. This clonotype was seen a few times. Combining iRepertoire HTBI primers with Arm-PCR of CDR3 regions, the authors built TCR beta libraries. Via MiXCR, TCRdb re-called the multiplex PCR reads, giving one row per CDR3 protein. The data show approximately 470,000 distinct CDR3 sequences, roughly 20% seen once. Time point meaning: persistent/refractory GD, antithyroid drugs over 5 years with positive TRAb. With RNA extracted from PBMCs as input, the TCR library was made.

The rearrangement joins TRBV6-1 to TRBJ2-7; either TRBD1 or TRBD2 may supply D (5 bases each). Sequencing was performed on peripheral blood mononuclear cells (PBMCs), taken when the disease was refractory, from a patient treated with antithyroid drugs. The TCR originated in a female donor with Graves disease. DNA of the CDR3: TGTGCCGGGGGTTCGGGCGTCTCCTACGAGCAGTACTTC. The encoded protein is CAGGSGVSYEQYF.